The clone carrying this T cell receptor beta chain was counted between two and nine times. Other DNA sequences in the same sample also yield this CDR3. This specimen belongs to a study of beta chain features in type 1 diabetes. Expressed TCRB transcripts were sequenced because the isolated RNA had all been reverse transcribed beforehand. Sequencing used immunoSEQ multiplex PCR; TCRdb keeps in-frame clones, though not all of them. The sample includes under 300,000 clones, about 8% of them seen just once. Trimming stripped 1 base from V and 2 bases from J, with 2 bases between. Germline V lookup: CDR1 SGHTA, CDR2 FQGNSA. The length of the CDR3 is 12 residues.

This chain links TRBV7-2 with TRBJ1-2; D gene uncertain. This receptor was taken from a woman aged 18-30 years in good health. The sequencing input was central memory CD4+ T cells from blood. DNA of the CDR3: TGTGCCAGCAGCTTAGTGAACTATGGCTACACCTTC. Translation: CASSLVNYGYTF.